The 21 T cell receptor beta chains below come from one sample, sequenced in a study of T cell responses to AZD1222 COVID-19 vaccine. The method was immunoSEQ multiplex PCR; TCRdb's version includes in-frame clones alone and lacks a portion of them. Counted here are about 150,000 clones, 90% occurring once; the ten biggest clones make up about 2.6%. Specimen: peripheral blood, collected on day 0 of AZD1222 vaccination. The receptors were sampled from an adult in good health.

The chain recombines TRBV13 with TRBJ1-1; TRBD1 matches 9 bases. The CDR3 totals 14 residues. Germline CDR1 is PRHDT and CDR2 is FYEKMQ (reference sequence). Trimming removed 6 bases from V and 7 bases from J; junction bases left unmatched: 9. This chain's CDR3 is CASSPDRGAIEAFF. The CDR3 DNA sequence: TGTGCCAGCAGTCCCGACAGGGGGGCTATTGAAGCTTTCTTT.

V and J are TRBV19 and TRBJ1-5, with 7 bases identical to TRBD1. The CDR3 consists of 15 residues. Per germline, CDR1 LNHDA and CDR2 SQIVND (reference sequence). The junction had 8 bases not matched to a gene; V was cut back by 5 bases and J by 4 bases. CDR3 in amino acids: CASSVTGQTNQPQHF. CDR3 DNA: TGTGCCAGTAGTGTAACGGGACAGACGAATCAGCCCCAGCATTTT. Looking up the rest from reference TRBV19 and TRBJ1-5 gives the full variable domain: DGGITQSPKYLFRKEGQNVTLSCEQNLNHDAMYWYRQDPGQGLRLIYYSQIVNDFQKGDIAEGYSVSREKKESFPLTVTSAQKNPTAFYLCASSVTGQTNQPQHFGDGTRLSIL.

The chain couples TRBV5-3 to TRBJ2-7; 9 bases align to TRBD1. TRBV5-3 is sorted into the ORF group, with uncertain function. This CDR3 has 13 residues. V lost 7 bases and J lost 5; bases outside the gene matches: 7. CDR3 bases: TGTGCCAGAGAGGACAGGGGCCTTCACGAGCAGTACTTC. As protein: CAREDRGLHEQYF.

This clone was observed a few times. The chain carries TRBV29-1 and TRBJ1-2, with D perhaps TRBD1 (6 bases). The V end lost 3 bases, the J end lost 6 bases, and 14 bases lay between the germline ends. The CDR3 spans 13 residues. The germline V gene has CDR1 SQVTM and CDR2 ANQGSEA. CDR3 coding DNA: TGCAGCGTTGAGTGGCAGGGGAGGAATGGCTACACCTTC. Amino acid sequence: CSVEWQGRNGYTF. Full variable domain (remainder filled in from reference TRBV29-1 and TRBJ1-2): SAVISQKPSRDICQRGTSLTIQCQVDSQVTMMFWYRQQPGQSLTLIATANQGSEATYESGFVIDKFPISRPNLTFSTLTVSNMSPEDSSIYLCSVEWQGRNGYTFGSGTRLTVV.

The V gene is TRBV5-6, the J gene TRBJ2-3, with no clear D. Germline CDR1 is SGHDT and CDR2 is YYEEEE. This CDR3 is built from 13 residues. V was shortened by 0 bases and J by 4 bases, with 6 bases between the two germline ends. Here the CDR3 DNA reads TGTGCCAGCAGCTTGGTGACCTCAGATACGCAGTATTTT. It encodes CASSLVTSDTQYF.

V and J are TRBV11-1 and TRBJ1-1; maybe TRBD1 (5 bases). The CDR3 contains 14 residues. Germline-derived CDR1 and CDR2 are SGHAT and FQDESV (reference sequence). Trimming cost V 0 bases and J 0 bases, with 5 bases left between them. In DNA form, the CDR3 reads TGTGCCAGCAGCTTAGCGACAGTGAACACTGAAGCTTTCTTT. It codes for CASSLATVNTEAFF.

V gene TRBV6-5 combines with J gene TRBJ1-3, with D perhaps TRBD1 (5 bases). Trimming left V 3 bases short and J 5 bases short, with 11 bases between. The CDR3 has 14 amino acids. Germline assignment: CDR1 MNHEY and CDR2 SVGAGI. The CDR3 spells CASSYRDDRNTIYF. CDR3 bases: TGTGCCAGCAGTTATAGGGACGACAGAAACACCATATATTTT.

This clone was found once. The chain carries TRBV12-3 or TRBV12-4 and TRBJ1-2; weak D call: TRBD1 (6 bases). This CDR3 comprises 11 residues. With 7 bases removed from V and 8 bases from J, the gap between germline ends came to 11 bases. In DNA form, the CDR3 reads TGTGCCAGCATGTGGGGGGGCGGCTACACCTTC. Amino acids: CASMWGGGYTF.

This clone showed up just once. This chain joins TRBV7-9 and TRBJ2-1; 10 positions agree with TRBD2. Germline CDR1 is SEHNR and CDR2 is FQNEAQ (reference sequence). This CDR3 spans 15 amino acids. The V segment lost 0 bases and the J segment 6 bases; nucleotides outside the gene matches: 2. CDR3 in DNA: TGTGCCAGCAGCTTAGCGAGCGGGGGGGGCAATGAGCAGTTCTTC. This codes for CASSLASGGGNEQFF. The full variable domain, with the rest looked up from reference TRBV7-9 and TRBJ2-1, is DTGVSQNPRHKITKRGQNVTFRCDPISEHNRLYWYRQTLGQGPEFLTYFQNEAQLEKSRLLSDRFSAERPKGSFSTLEIQRTEQGDSAMYLCASSLASGGGNEQFFGPGTRLTVL.

This chain links TRBV5-4 with TRBJ1-3, with D unclear. This CDR3 comprises 16 residues. Germline V gene data show CDR1 as SGHNT and CDR2 as YYREEE (reference sequence). V shed 4 bases and J shed 3 bases, with 17 bases lying between them. For the CDR3, the DNA is TGTGCCAGCAGCCCGGAGGGAGGGTTCGGTGGAAACACCATATATTTT. This translates into CASSPEGGFGGNTIYF. Combining the CDR3 with reference TRBV5-4 and TRBJ1-3 gives the whole variable domain ETGVTQSPTHLIKTRGQQVTLRCSSQSGHNTVSWYQQALGQGPQFIFQYYREEENGRGNFPPRFSGLQFPNYSSELNVNALELDDSALYLCASSPEGGFGGNTIYFGEGSWLTVV.

CDR3 protein: CASSLSGDNEQFF. DNA for the CDR3: TGTGCCAGCAGTTTATCAGGGGACAATGAGCAGTTCTTC. This chain uses TRBV27 with TRBJ2-1; D perhaps matches TRBD1 (5 bases). The V end lost 0 bases, the J end lost 5 bases, and 5 bases lay between the germline ends. Germline V gene data show CDR1 as MNHEY and CDR2 as SMNVEV (reference sequence). The CDR3 covers 13 residues.

This clone appeared a single time. The CDR3 region is CASSHDLPELAGPTDTQYF. DNA for the CDR3: TGCGCCAGCAGCCACGATTTGCCCGAGCTAGCGGGTCCCACAGATACGCAGTATTTT. The rearrangement uses TRBV4-1 and TRBJ2-3, with 8 bases aligning to TRBD2. Trimming took 3 bases from V and 2 from J; bases not matched to a gene: 16. The CDR3 has 19 residues. Germline CDR1 reads MGHRA; CDR2 reads YSYEKL.

V gene TRBV5-4 combines with J gene TRBJ2-2, with 9 bases lining up with TRBD1. The CDR3 is made up of 15 amino acids. Losses at the gene ends were 4 bases for V and 4 bases for J; bases not matched to a gene: 5. Germline V gene data show CDR1 as SGHNT and CDR2 as YYREEE (reference sequence). The CDR3 reads CASSGRDRATGELFF. In DNA, the CDR3 is TGTGCCAGCAGCGGCCGGGACAGGGCCACCGGGGAGCTGTTTTTT.

The chain joins TRBV7-2 to TRBJ2-2; D gene uncertain. Trimming took off 1 base at V and 6 bases at J, with 6 bases between the two ends. The CDR3 has 13 amino acids. CDR1 is SGHTA and CDR2 is FQGNSA in the germline V gene. The CDR3 bases are TGTGCCAGCAGCTTAGTATCGGCCGGGGAGCTGTTTTTT. Its translation: CASSLVSAGELFF.

This clone has just one count. The chain recombines TRBV11-2 with TRBJ1-5; perhaps TRBD1 as D (6 bases). V was clipped by 0 bases and J by 2 bases, with 14 bases between them. Per germline, CDR1 SGHAT and CDR2 FQNNGV. This CDR3 has 17 residues. The CDR3, as DNA: TGTGCCAGCAGCTTAGATTCCGGGGGCTGGGGCAATCAGCCCCAGCATTTT. Its protein is CASSLDSGGWGNQPQHF.

The V call is TRBV12-3 or TRBV12-4, the J call TRBJ2-4; D gene unclear. V lost 1 base to trimming and J lost 5 bases, with 3 bases between them. This CDR3 spans 12 amino acids. CDR3 loop: CASSLGENIQYF. CDR3 DNA sequence: TGTGCCAGCAGTTTAGGGGAAAACATTCAGTACTTC.

The chain links TRBV7-7 to TRBJ2-1, with TRBD1 identical over 9 bases. This CDR3 region has 15 residues. The junction had 4 bases not matched to a gene; V was cut back by 4 bases and J by 3 bases. Per germline, CDR1 SSHAT and CDR2 FNYEAQ (reference sequence). CDR3 nucleotide sequence: TGTGCCAGCAGCTCGGGACAGGGAGTCTACAATGAGCAGTTCTTC. Protein product: CASSSGQGVYNEQFF.

This clone was recorded once. The chain employs TRBV6-2 or TRBV6-3 and TRBJ2-7; D assignment may be TRBD1 or TRBD2 (5 bases each). The CDR3 length is 15 residues. Per the germline V gene, CDR1 is MNHEY and CDR2 is SVGEGT. V dropped 4 bases and J dropped 2 bases, with 15 bases sitting between them. The CDR3 reads CASSFPGTATYEQYF. The CDR3 DNA reads TGTGCCAGCAGTTTCCCCGGGACGGCCACCTACGAGCAGTACTTC.

Comment on this clone: This sample includes further DNA sequences coding for the same CDR3. The chain carries TRBV6-5 and TRBJ1-2; no firm D call. CDR3 length: 12 residues. The V and J ends lost 3 bases and 8 bases respectively, with 10 bases between them. From germline, CDR1 is MNHEY and CDR2 SVGAGI. CDR3 nucleotide sequence: TGTGCCAGCAGTTATTCCGGGTACGGCTACACCTTC. This gives the protein CASSYSGYGYTF.

This clone was counted between two and nine times. The CDR3 reads CATSRDDQPQHF. In DNA form, the CDR3 reads TGTGCCACCAGCAGAGACGATCAGCCCCAGCATTTT. V and J are TRBV15 and TRBJ1-5; D ambiguous. The CDR3 spans 12 residues. From germline, CDR1 is LNHNV and CDR2 YYDKDF (reference sequence). V was cut by 0 bases and J by 5 bases, with 2 bases left in between.

V gene TRBV9 combines with J gene TRBJ1-2; 10 nucleotides align to TRBD1. Germline V gene data show CDR1 as SGDLS and CDR2 as YYNGEE. V lost 4 bases to trimming and J lost 2 bases; unmatched junction nucleotides: 5. The CDR3 covers 15 residues. CDR3 region: CASSFGTGANYGYTF. CDR3 DNA sequence: TGTGCCAGCAGCTTCGGGACAGGGGCGAACTATGGCTACACCTTC.